Listed below are T cell receptor beta chains from one sample, sequenced in a study of T cells in Graves' hyperthyroidism and ophthalmopathy. TCRdb passed the multiplex PCR reads through MiXCR, listing each CDR3 protein once. The profile shows about 380,000 distinct CDR3 sequences, around 20% of them singletons. The source material was blood. These receptors were taken from a man younger than 35 with Graves' ophthalmopathy. CDR3s include the opening cysteine and the closing phenylalanine or tryptophan. A D gene is named only where the DNA matches it firmly. Size is omitted from some rows. Given values are once, few, many or a class for expanded clones.

abundance: .; v_gene: TRBV9; d_gene: TRBD2; j_gene: TRBJ2-3; CDR3aa: CASTTSGGYRDTQYF; CDR3nt: TGTGCCAGCACGACTAGCGGGGGGTATAGAGATACGCAGTATTTT
abundance: many; v_gene: TRBV2; d_gene: .; j_gene: TRBJ1-1; CDR3aa: CASSEALGGPNTEAFF; CDR3nt: TGTGCCAGCAGTGAAGCGCTTGGGGGGCCGAACACTGAAGCTTTCTTT
abundance: .; v_gene: TRBV14; d_gene: TRBD2; j_gene: TRBJ2-7; CDR3aa: CASSQDLPSGGKEQYF; CDR3nt: TGTGCCAGCAGCCAAGATCTTCCTAGCGGGGGGAAAGAGCAGTACTTC
abundance: many; v_gene: TRBV6-1; d_gene: TRBD1; j_gene: TRBJ2-3; CDR3aa: CASSSTGTGVGDTQYF; CDR3nt: TGTGCCAGCAGTTCGACCGGGACAGGGGTGGGAGATACGCAGTATTTT
abundance: many; v_gene: TRBV12-3/TRBV12-4; d_gene: .; j_gene: TRBJ1-2; CDR3aa: CASSFSLGGYTF; CDR3nt: TGTGCCAGCAGTTTCTCCCTGGGAGGCTACACCTTC
abundance: few; v_gene: TRBV20-1; d_gene: .; j_gene: TRBJ1-2; CDR3aa: CSAEPGGPAYGYTF; CDR3nt: TGCAGTGCCGAGCCGGGGGGGCCCGCCTATGGCTACACCTTC
abundance: few; v_gene: TRBV18; d_gene: TRBD1; j_gene: TRBJ1-4; CDR3aa: CASSPRRGTNEKLFF; CDR3nt: TGTGCCAGCTCACCACGCAGGGGGACTAATGAAAAACTGTTTTTT
abundance: few; v_gene: TRBV15; d_gene: .; j_gene: TRBJ1-2; CDR3aa: CATSRAGGDYGYTF; CDR3nt: TGTGCCACCAGCAGAGCGGGGGGGGACTATGGCTACACCTTC
abundance: many; v_gene: TRBV6-1; d_gene: .; j_gene: TRBJ2-5; CDR3aa: CASSEALAVEETQYF; CDR3nt: TGTGCCAGCAGTGAAGCGCTTGCGGTTGAAGAGACCCAGTACTTC
abundance: many; v_gene: TRBV12-3/TRBV12-4; d_gene: .; j_gene: TRBJ1-4; CDR3aa: CASSLGTFVGNEKLFF; CDR3nt: TGTGCCAGCAGCCTAGGGACTTTTGTTGGGAATGAAAAACTGTTTTTT
abundance: .; v_gene: TRBV27; d_gene: .; j_gene: TRBJ1-4; CDR3aa: CASARSFTGEKLFF; CDR3nt: TGTGCCAGCGCCCGAAGTTTTACGGGGGAAAAACTGTTTTTT
abundance: many; v_gene: TRBV2; d_gene: .; j_gene: TRBJ2-7; CDR3aa: CASSEEVGVGEQYF; CDR3nt: TGTGCCAGCAGTGAAGAGGTAGGGGTTGGGGAGCAGTACTTC
abundance: many; v_gene: TRBV3-1; d_gene: .; j_gene: TRBJ1-2; CDR3aa: CASSQAREGIYGYTF; CDR3nt: TGTGCCAGCAGCCAAGCTCGCGAGGGCATCTATGGCTACACCTTC
abundance: .; v_gene: TRBV19; d_gene: TRBD2; j_gene: TRBJ2-1; CDR3aa: CASTGLAGDNEQFF; CDR3nt: TGTGCCAGTACGGGACTAGCGGGGGACAATGAGCAGTTCTTC
abundance: many; v_gene: TRBV2; d_gene: TRBD1; j_gene: TRBJ1-1; CDR3aa: CASTSDRGLDRAFF; CDR3nt: TGTGCCAGCACCTCGGACAGGGGTCTTGATCGAGCTTTCTTT
abundance: many; v_gene: TRBV7-8; d_gene: .; j_gene: TRBJ2-2; CDR3aa: CASSHNRANTGELFF; CDR3nt: TGTGCCAGCAGTCATAACAGGGCGAACACCGGGGAGCTGTTTTTT
abundance: many; v_gene: TRBV5-1; d_gene: .; j_gene: TRBJ2-3; CDR3aa: CASSLLENTDTQYF; CDR3nt: TGCGCCAGCAGCCTCCTAGAAAACACAGATACGCAGTATTTT
abundance: many; v_gene: TRBV20-1; d_gene: .; j_gene: TRBJ2-3; CDR3aa: CSAREVSGEDTQYF; CDR3nt: TGCAGTGCTAGAGAGGTATCGGGGGAGGATACGCAGTATTTT
abundance: few; v_gene: TRBV5-1; d_gene: .; j_gene: TRBJ2-5; CDR3aa: CASSFSRETQYF; CDR3nt: TGCGCCAGCAGCTTCTCCAGGGAGACCCAGTACTTC
abundance: .; v_gene: TRBV5-1; d_gene: .; j_gene: TRBJ2-3; CDR3aa: CASSLRGLVTGTQYF; CDR3nt: TGCGCCAGCAGCTTGCGGGGCCTGGTCACAGGTACGCAGTATTTT
abundance: .; v_gene: TRBV12-3/TRBV12-4; d_gene: .; j_gene: TRBJ2-2; CDR3aa: CASSTGPTSDTGELFF; CDR3nt: TGTGCCAGCAGTACCGGGCCGACCTCGGACACCGGGGAGCTGTTTTTT
abundance: many; v_gene: TRBV12-3/TRBV12-4; d_gene: TRBD1; j_gene: TRBJ2-7; CDR3aa: CASSYRDRGSEQYF; CDR3nt: TGTGCCAGCAGTTACCGGGACAGGGGCTCCGAGCAGTACTTC
abundance: many; v_gene: TRBV7-9; d_gene: .; j_gene: TRBJ2-1; CDR3aa: CASSLSGGYDNEQFF; CDR3nt: TGTGCCAGCAGCTTGAGCGGCGGGTACGACAATGAGCAGTTCTTC
abundance: many; v_gene: TRBV9; d_gene: .; j_gene: TRBJ1-1; CDR3aa: CASSVGPGGLGTEAFF; CDR3nt: TGTGCCAGCAGCGTAGGCCCGGGTGGGTTGGGAACTGAAGCTTTCTTT
abundance: many; v_gene: TRBV3-1; d_gene: TRBD1; j_gene: TRBJ1-2; CDR3aa: CASSPGDRGLHGYTF; CDR3nt: TGTGCCAGCAGCCCAGGCGACAGGGGGCTTCATGGCTACACCTTC
abundance: .; v_gene: TRBV20-1; d_gene: TRBD2; j_gene: TRBJ2-1; CDR3aa: CSARPSGGQNEQFF; CDR3nt: TGCAGTGCTAGACCTAGCGGGGGGCAAAATGAGCAGTTCTTC
abundance: once; v_gene: TRBV20-1; d_gene: TRBD2; j_gene: TRBJ2-5; CDR3aa: CSASPVLAGGPMEETQYF; CDR3nt: TGCAGTGCTAGTCCAGTACTAGCGGGGGGGCCCATGGAGGAGACCCAGTACTTC
abundance: many; v_gene: TRBV27; d_gene: TRBD1; j_gene: TRBJ1-5; CDR3aa: CASSLGQGRNQPQHF; CDR3nt: TGTGCCAGCTCACTAGGACAGGGCCGCAATCAGCCCCAGCATTTT
abundance: .; v_gene: TRBV6-1; d_gene: TRBD2; j_gene: TRBJ2-2; CDR3aa: CASSGGLAGGFNTGELLF; CDR3nt: TGTGCCAGCAGTGGTGGACTAGCGGGGGGGTTCAACACCGGGGAGCTGCTTTTT
abundance: few; v_gene: TRBV20-1; d_gene: .; j_gene: TRBJ2-2; CDR3aa: CSARDYKNTGELFF; CDR3nt: TGCAGTGCTAGAGATTATAAGAACACCGGGGAGCTGTTTTTT
abundance: .; v_gene: TRBV10-1; d_gene: .; j_gene: TRBJ1-2; CDR3aa: CASSDEGAPAINGYTF; CDR3nt: TGCGCCAGCAGTGATGAAGGGGCACCTGCTATTAATGGCTACACCTTC
abundance: .; v_gene: TRBV11-3; d_gene: TRBD2; j_gene: TRBJ2-1; CDR3aa: CASSLARLAGGLDEQFF; CDR3nt: TGTGCCAGCAGCTTAGCTCGACTAGCGGGCGGTCTCGATGAGCAGTTCTTC
abundance: .; v_gene: TRBV3-2; d_gene: .; j_gene: TRBJ2-3; CDR3aa: CASSQGADITTDTQYF; CDR3nt: TGTGCCAGCAGCCAAGGGGCGGACATAACCACAGATACGCAGTATTTT
abundance: many; v_gene: TRBV7-9; d_gene: .; j_gene: TRBJ2-1; CDR3aa: CASSPRGNIYNEQFF; CDR3nt: TGTGCCAGCAGCCCCCGGGGGAACATTTACAATGAGCAGTTCTTC
abundance: .; v_gene: TRBV7-2; d_gene: .; j_gene: TRBJ2-3; CDR3aa: CASSLWGRTDTQYF; CDR3nt: TGTGCCAGCAGCTTGTGGGGGCGAACAGATACGCAGTATTTT
abundance: few; v_gene: TRBV5-1; d_gene: TRBD2; j_gene: TRBJ2-3; CDR3aa: CASSLEAGEGDTQYF; CDR3nt: TGCGCCAGCAGCTTGGAGGCGGGGGAAGGAGATACGCAGTATTTT
abundance: few; v_gene: TRBV6-1; d_gene: .; j_gene: TRBJ2-5; CDR3aa: CASSHNPRRAQETQYF; CDR3nt: TGTGCCAGCAGCCACAACCCCCGCCGGGCCCAAGAGACCCAGTACTTC
abundance: .; v_gene: TRBV20-1; d_gene: TRBD1; j_gene: TRBJ1-6; CDR3aa: CSAAGTGDNSPLHF; CDR3nt: TGCAGTGCGGCCGGGACAGGGGATAATTCACCCCTCCACTTT
abundance: .; v_gene: TRBV29-1; d_gene: .; j_gene: TRBJ2-7; CDR3aa: CSVVRDLEGGQYF; CDR3nt: TGCAGCGTTGTCCGGGATCTTGAAGGAGGGCAGTACTTC
abundance: .; v_gene: TRBV14; d_gene: .; j_gene: TRBJ1-1; CDR3aa: CASSQLRTANTEAFF; CDR3nt: TGTGCCAGCAGCCAACTTCGGACAGCCAACACTGAAGCTTTCTTT
abundance: .; v_gene: TRBV14; d_gene: .; j_gene: TRBJ1-3; CDR3aa: CASSHQTPGLNTIYF; CDR3nt: TGTGCCAGCAGCCACCAAACTCCAGGGCTAAACACCATATATTTT
abundance: .; v_gene: TRBV7-3; d_gene: .; j_gene: TRBJ1-4; CDR3aa: CASSPSSQELFF; CDR3nt: TGTGCCAGCAGCCCCTCCAGTCAGGAACTGTTTTTT
abundance: many; v_gene: TRBV6-1; d_gene: TRBD1; j_gene: TRBJ1-2; CDR3aa: CASRAQEGAFGYTF; CDR3nt: TGTGCCAGCAGGGCCCAAGAGGGGGCGTTTGGCTACACCTTC
abundance: .; v_gene: TRBV7-9; d_gene: TRBD2; j_gene: TRBJ2-1; CDR3aa: CASSLFGGANEQFF; CDR3nt: TGTGCCAGCAGCTTATTCGGGGGGGCCAATGAGCAGTTCTTC
abundance: .; v_gene: TRBV7-9; d_gene: .; j_gene: TRBJ1-1; CDR3aa: CASSLAGRGETEAFF; CDR3nt: TGTGCCAGCAGCTTAGCCGGCCGAGGTGAAACTGAAGCTTTCTTT
abundance: .; v_gene: TRBV6-5; d_gene: .; j_gene: TRBJ2-5; CDR3aa: CASSYVGGGETQYF; CDR3nt: TGTGCCAGCAGTTACGTCGGGGGAGGAGAGACCCAGTACTTC